The clone carrying this T cell receptor (beta chain) was seen more than once but under ten times. The antigen remains unidentified. Per the germline V gene, CDR1 is MGHDK and CDR2 is SYGVNS. The CDR3 extends over 14 amino acids. Trimming shortened V by 1 base and J by 8 bases, and 14 bases separated the two germline ends. This entry comes from a study of CD8 T cells in ankylosing spondylitis. Overall study findings and caveats: As for the disease-linked clones, they showed a CD8+ phenotype and occurred at relatively low frequencies in peripheral blood. Both synovial fluid and blood in reactive arthritis had previously been reported to carry some motif variants. A TCR beta motif of fewer than ten highly homologous variants seemed to mark ankylosing spondylitis blood.

Using quantitative 5'-RACE with molecular barcodes, the authors made TCR beta libraries. TCRdb ran MiXCR on the 5' RACE reads and lists one entry per CDR3 protein. The sample records approximately 400,000 distinct CDR3 sequences, roughly 15% being singletons. This TCR was sampled from a male donor with ankylosing spondylitis. This chain links TRBV25-1 with TRBJ1-2; D not certain. Sequenced material: blood, either unsorted or a sorted T cell fraction (not recorded which). The CDR3 region is CASSESGRYKGYTF. The CDR3 coding sequence is TGTGCCAGCAGTGAATCGGGCAGATACAAGGGCTACACCTTC.